This T cell receptor beta chain was sequenced for a study of T-cell reconstitution after alpha-beta-depleted transplantation in children. Findings of the study overall: The study reportedly traced alpha-beta T cells about two months after transplant to several hundred expanded graft clones. There were some patients whose high TCRbeta diversity at day 60 came from surviving recipient T cells and thymic progenitors. After one year, T-cell counts and TCRbeta diversity mostly came from new T cells.

The CDR3 spans 16 residues. Germline CDR1 and CDR2: SGHRS and YFSETQ. V was cut by 0 bases and J by 4 bases, with 13 bases left in between. In this sample, this clonotype turned up many times. The antigen remains unidentified. Researchers prepared the TCRbeta library using unique molecular identifiers, the study reports. A single record per CDR3 protein comes from TCRdb applying MiXCR to the PCR reads. The profile shows under 300,000 distinct CDR3 sequences, roughly 12% of them singletons. The sequence came from a male patient aged 2 to 10 who had a stem cell transplant for chronic granulomatous disease, so the T cells may come from the graft donor. The chain recombines TRBV5-1 with TRBJ2-2, with D hard to call. The sequenced sample was peripheral blood, obtained 180 days after TCRalphabeta/CD19-depleted stem cell transplant. This CDR3 is CASSLELRKITGELFF. The DNA of the CDR3 is TGCGCCAGCAGCTTGGAGCTCAGGAAGATCACCGGGGAGCTGTTTTTT. Based on the CDR3 plus reference TRBV5-1 and TRBJ2-2, the full variable domain is KAGVTQTPRYLIKTRGQQVTLSCSPISGHRSVSWYQQTPGQGLQFLFEYFSETQRNKGNFPGRFSGRQFSNSRSEMNVSTLELGDSALYLCASSLELRKITGELFFGEGSRLTVL.